A selection of T cell receptor beta chains follows, all from one sample in a study of blood T cells in healthy people across ages. One entry per CDR3 protein, called by TCRdb with MiXCR from the 5' RACE reads. The sample holds some 1.5 million distinct CDR3 sequences, 28% seen once. Sequenced input: blood. The receptors stem from a woman in her 30s in good health. CDR3s include the opening cysteine and the closing phenylalanine or tryptophan. The D gene is left open where the match is weak. The size of a clone is reported for some rows only, either as once, few or many, or as a class for expanded clones.

d_call	clone_size	j_call	v_call	cdr3_nt	cdr3_aa
.	.	TRBJ2-7	TRBV5-6	TGTGCCTGCAGCTTTGCTGGTGCCCTCACCTACGAGCAGTACTTC	CACSFAGALTYEQYF
.	.	TRBJ1-5	TRBV12-3/TRBV12-4	TGTGCCAGCAGTTTGGGCTTGGTGGGCAATCAGCCCCAGCATTTT	CASSLGLVGNQPQHF
.	.	TRBJ1-1	TRBV25-1	TGTGCCAGCAGGGGAGGGGGGGGATTCACTGAAGCTTTCTTT	CASRGGGGFTEAFF
.	.	TRBJ2-1	TRBV5-1	TGCGCCAGCAGCTTTAGATCGTGGAATGAGCAGTTCTTC	CASSFRSWNEQFF
TRBD1	few	TRBJ2-2	TRBV4-1	TGCGCCAGCAGCCCCTTTGGGACAGGGAACACCGGGGAGCTGTTTTTT	CASSPFGTGNTGELFF
TRBD1	.	TRBJ2-7	TRBV12-3/TRBV12-4	TGTGCCAGCAGTTTAGGGGCCGTCACAGGGGGCGAGGAGCAGTACTTC	CASSLGAVTGGEEQYF
.	.	TRBJ2-7	TRBV10-3	TGTGCCGTGCAGGGGACGGAGTCCTCCTACGAGCAGTACTTC	CAVQGTESSYEQYF
.	.	TRBJ1-3	TRBV24-1	TGTGCCACCAAGATTGGACACACCATATATTTT	CATKIGHTIYF
.	few	TRBJ1-1	TRBV5-1	TGCGCCAGCAGCTCCCTTGGGAGGACTGAAGCTTTCTTT	CASSSLGRTEAFF
.	few	TRBJ2-6	TRBV6-5	TGTGCCAGCAGTTTGACAGGAACTCCTGGGGCCAACGTCCTGACTTTC	CASSLTGTPGANVLTF
TRBD2	.	TRBJ2-2	TRBV4-3	TGCGCCAGCAGCCAAGATATTGTGGGCGGCGGGAGCACCGGGGAGCTGTTTTTT	CASSQDIVGGGSTGELFF
TRBD2	many	TRBJ2-7	TRBV12-3/TRBV12-4	TGTGCCAGCAGTTCGGGGACTAGCGGGGACTACGAGCAGTACTTC	CASSSGTSGDYEQYF
.	many	TRBJ2-1	TRBV28	TGTGCCAGCAGTTTTCGGGGGCAATCCTACAATGAGCAGTTCTTC	CASSFRGQSYNEQFF
.	.	TRBJ2-1	TRBV5-6	TGTGCCAGCAGCTTGTTGGGGGACCTAAGCTACAATGAGCAGTTCTTC	CASSLLGDLSYNEQFF
.	few	TRBJ2-1	TRBV20-1	TGCAATGCTACCGGGGCAGTGGGCGGGGTATACAATGAGCAGTTCTTC	CNATGAVGGVYNEQFF
.	.	TRBJ2-5	TRBV29-1	TGCAGCGCTGGGGACTACCAAGAGACCCAGTACTTC	CSAGDYQETQYF
.	.	TRBJ1-6	TRBV6-1	TGTGCCGGATTGGGCAGGGGTAATTCACCCCTCCACTTT	CAGLGRGNSPLHF
TRBD2	.	TRBJ2-1	TRBV29-1	TGCAGCGCCCGGACTAGCTTGGATCCGGAAAATGAGCAGGACTTC	CSARTSLDPENEQDF
TRBD1	.	TRBJ2-5	TRBV5-1	TGCGCCAGCAGCCAAGCCGGACAGGGCCAAGAGACCCAGTACTTC	CASSQAGQGQETQYF